This paragraph reports one TCR beta chain. This clonotype was observed many times. It has no known antigen specificity. Qualities for individual bases were not recorded, and no much larger clone is one base off. The data stem from a study of T cells in Graves' hyperthyroidism and ophthalmopathy (dated by TCRdb to between 2018 and 2021). For context, the study as a whole: Peripheral blood was collected at initial diagnosis, before any treatment. Following sampling, methimazole starting at 30 mg daily was given to hyperthyroidism patients, and high-dose intravenous methylprednisolone was given to ophthalmopathy patients. Whether ophthalmopathy could be predicted prospectively was tested in an independent validation cohort made up of about 20 hyperthyroidism patients plus 17 patients who later progressed to ophthalmopathy. In addition, the study compared T-cell repertoires in thyroid tissue and in blood from several Graves' hyperthyroidism patients. For training and testing, the 110 or so patients in the discovery cohort were randomly divided in a 7:3 ratio. TCR V-J signatures able to tell the groups apart were searched for in a discovery cohort of approximately 95 patients, of whom around 42 had Graves' ophthalmopathy and under 65 had stable Graves' hyperthyroidism. TCR Vbeta CDR3 sequencing of 140 or so peripheral blood samples (more than 40 ophthalmopathy, about 74 hyperthyroidism and about 17 progressor patients) is reported in the paper. Overall results and qualifications from the work: Ophthalmopathy was separated from stable hyperthyroidism by a 13 V-J signature model, with around 90% sensitivity and about 81% specificity obtained in cross-validation and 80%/75% obtained in testing. Sample size was not statistically predetermined, and investigators were not blinded to group allocation. In validation, the model predicted progression to ophthalmopathy with just under 71% sensitivity and 72% to 85% specificity, a median of around 6.6 months before onset. Blood samples also contained most of the expanded thyroid clonotypes (frequency above 0.001), which suggests that blood repertoires may reflect thyroid immune responses.

The TCR beta CDR3 regions were amplified from RNA transcripts. For the first round of RT-PCR on the TCR CDR3, the HTBI primer set was used together with the Qiagen OneStep RT-PCR kit. A second multiplex PCR round built the libraries, followed by size selection and purification. The libraries were sequenced on an Illumina HiSeq2000 using paired-end 100 bp reads. The authors' analysis ran thus. SOAPnuke was used to process the raw data, throwing out any read that contained adapters or uncalled bases, had a mean Phred below 15, or lacked an exact constant-primer or identifier match. High-quality paired reads were merged with COPE v1.2.5, and unique nucleotide sequences were defined as clonotypes. Clonotypes were aligned to IMGT TRBV, TRBD and TRBJ reference segments using MiTCR v1.1. Analysis was restricted to V-J combinations with a frequency above 0.0001, which covered 98% to 99.2% of repertoires. A TCS score was defined as the ratio between F50 (clonal expansion) and ExV (chaos), using BLOSUM62-based TCRdist between CDR3 peptides within each V-J. Welch's t-statistics and random forest reduced around 550 V-J features to around 14, which were used in a naive Bayes classifier (R e1071). TCRdb redid the processing of the public reads, applying fastp at Q25 and MiXCR, and retained in-frame beta chains. Rows are unified per CDR3 protein, each entry keeping the most common DNA and genes. TCRdb assigned the V and J calls; the authors' analysis was not used. Here the sample has about 360,000 distinct CDR3 sequences; less than 15% occur a single time. Of the sample, roughly 9.2% falls within the top ten clones.

Graves' hyperthyroidism was defined as stable when no progression to ophthalmopathy occurred over 18 months of follow-up. Hyperthyroidism patients were aged 18 to 65 years and newly diagnosed, with disease duration of less than 2 months. Any patient with an uncontrolled infection, another autoimmune disease, pregnancy or lactation was excluded. Diagnoses relied on clinical symptoms, serum thyroxine and TRAb, thyroid ultrasound and orbital computed tomography. PBMCs were isolated from about 9.1 ml of fresh peripheral blood by Ficoll-Paque density gradient centrifugation. Total RNA was extracted with Trizol reagent, and quality was checked on an Agilent 2100 Bioanalyzer. The sequence came from a woman in her late teens or twenties with Graves' hyperthyroidism. Sequencing was performed on blood.

The CDR3 region reads CASRMGSHMNTEAFF. Here is the DNA: TGTGCCAGCAGAATGGGCAGCCACATGAACACTGAAGCTTTCTTT. The chain uses TRBV14 and TRBJ1-1; no confident D gene assignment can be made. The CDR3 sequence holds 15 residues, the cysteine and phenylalanine included. The retained sequence is limited to the CDR3, 45 bases, with the frame set at the first base. The V end loses 6 bases and the J end loses 0 bases, and a stretch of 14 bases separates them. CDR1 SGHDN and CDR2 FVKESK are derived from the germline V gene.